This TCR beta chain was documented in a study of T cell responses to AZD1222 COVID-19 vaccine (dated by TCRdb to the early 2020s). For context, the study as a whole: Because spike-specific TCR depth and breadth did not differ between the two schedules, AZD1222 recipients who got a second dose at roughly 4 weeks were pooled with those who got a second dose at roughly 12 weeks. A total of under 250 trial participants underwent TCR sequencing, of whom about 200 had received two doses of AZD1222 and around 25 had received two doses of the MenACWY control vaccine. Trial participants were enrolled by age into 18-55, 56-69 and 70-plus year subgroups, with roughly 150, 30 and 60 TCR-sequenced participants respectively. What the research found in general, with its limitations: Because no day 14 peak-response samples were available, repertoires were characterized only after the peak T cell response. Nearly half of unique spike-specific TCRs reportedly recognized epitopes outside regions mutated in the B.1.351 and B.1.1.7 variants. Only a handful of AZD1222 recipients were SARS-CoV-2 seropositive at baseline, limiting conclusions about previously exposed vaccinees. The whole spike protein was spanned by vaccine-associated CD4 TCRs, and dominant responses were seen in regions 160-218 and 743-854. Participants were mostly white British and included more females than males, and it was suggested by the authors that clonal diversity may have been underestimated. The 56-69-year group was small, and its depth increase did not reach significance, likely because of low power. After two AZD1222 doses, spike-specific TCR breadth and depth were significantly higher than at day 0 and than in MenACWY recipients.

The sample's time point label, in plain terms: baseline before first vaccination. Vaccinee samples came from UK trials COV001 and COV002, including a single-blind randomized controlled phase 2/3 trial of AZD1222 (ChAdOx1 nCoV-19) in healthy adults. For TCRbeta chain sequencing, PBMC samples were collected from trial participants at day 0 and at day 28 after the second dose. Notes on this clone: Its antigen specificity is not known. Base-call qualities are not available, and no considerably larger clone is one nucleotide away.

The CDR3 regions of human TCRbeta chains were analyzed by immunosequencing. For the original study's pipeline: Repertoire TCRs were matched against a reference library of SARS-CoV-2-specific TCRs generated with the MIRA antigen-specificity platform. Breadth meant the fraction of unique TCRs that were SARS-CoV-2-associated, whereas depth meant the fraction of total T cells that were SARS-CoV-2-associated. Using the MIRA data, each spike-specific TCR was mapped to the spike region that the TCR reacts to and placed in a CD4 or CD8 class. Log10-transformed breadth and depth values were compared by one-way ANOVA with Sidak's multiple comparisons tests. TCRdb carries this immuneACCESS record with in-frame sequences only. Its versions omit some clonotypes, under half of them owing to an unresolved V gene in the studies checked, with the rest unexplained. V, J and clone size are those of that table, while D and trimming were read from the DNA. Present in this sample are more than 100,000 clones, around 90% of which were seen just once. Of the sample, approximately 20% is held by the ten largest clones.

V gives up 2 bases and J gives up 5 bases, and the segment between their germline ends measures 15 bases. The germline V gene sets CDR1 to MNHNS and CDR2 to SASEGT. The CDR3 goes from the cysteine to the phenylalanine over 15 residues. The only DNA kept is the CDR3, 45 bases in frame from the first base. This specimen consisted of peripheral blood, obtained on day 0 of AZD1222 vaccination. Recombination linked TRBV6-1 to TRBJ1-2; the D gene is unclear. The receptor was derived from an adult in good health. The CDR3 corresponds to CASSEKAGEGYGYTF. The sequence in DNA is TGTGCCAGCAGTGAAAAGGCAGGTGAAGGGTATGGCTACACCTTC.